In this sample, the clone carrying this T cell receptor beta chain turned up a few times. This record comes from a study of blood T cell repertoires in COVID-19. Across the study: Some COVID-19 samples were acute and others convalescent; all came from the United States, Italy and Spain.

The protocol was immunoSEQ multiplex PCR, while the TCRdb copy is restricted to in-frame clones and leaves out a portion. Of about 150,000 clones in the sample, less than 90% are singletons; the top ten hold 4%. From germline, CDR1 is SGHTA and CDR2 FQGNSA. V dropped 1 base and J dropped 1 base, with 5 bases sitting between them. The length of the CDR3 is 14 residues. The receptor was derived from a woman aged 70-85 years with acute or convalescent COVID-19. The sequenced sample was peripheral blood. The chain uses TRBV7-2 and TRBJ1-5; D is ambiguous. As DNA, the CDR3 is TGTGCCAGCAGCTTAGATCCGAGCAATCAGCCCCAGCATTTT. Translation gives CASSLDPSNQPQHF.